This TCR beta chain was recovered during a study of CD8 T cells in ankylosing spondylitis (dated by TCRdb to 2015 to 2018). As for the study more broadly: The study profiled T cell receptor beta repertoires in healthy donors and ankylosing spondylitis patients to find disease-linked TCR variants. Samples of peripheral blood were taken, and for ankylosing spondylitis patients, synovial fluid was collected as well. The full study cohort comprised 25 ankylosing spondylitis patients and approximately 100 healthy donors.

The paper's findings and limits, for the study overall: According to the report, matched synovial fluid samples from ankylosing spondylitis patients were significantly enriched for the disease-linked clones. Blood from ankylosing spondylitis patients appeared to be characterized by a TCR beta motif made up of several highly homologous amino acid variants. The disease-linked clones showed a CD8+ phenotype and occurred at relatively low frequencies in peripheral blood. Some motif variants were previously reported in synovial fluid and blood of reactive arthritis patients, suggesting common disease-initiation mechanisms.

This clonotype was recorded a few times. The antigen it binds to is not known. No base-level quality is on record; no much larger clone is a single base apart. Sequencing instrument: Illumina HiSeq 2500. TCR beta libraries were prepared by quantitative 5'-RACE with molecular barcodes. The study's processing was this. To identify disease-linked TCR variants, a new computational method was used, one built on a probabilistic model of VDJ rearrangement. TCRdb handled the public reads itself, with Q25 trimming in fastp and clone calling in MiXCR, and kept productive beta chains. Identical CDR3 proteins give one entry, which carries the most common genes and DNA. The V and J calls were determined by TCRdb, not by the authors. The table for this sample lists about 800,000 distinct CDR3 sequences; 12% of them were counted only once. The ten top clones hold 0.51% of the sample. Trimming leaves V shorter by 7 bases and J shorter by 1 base, with the junction holding 4 bases beyond the gene matches. The CDR3, from cysteine to phenylalanine, totals 14 residues. The only DNA kept is the CDR3, 42 bases in frame from the first base. The germline V gene encodes CDR1 MNHEY and CDR2 SVGEGT.

The V gene is TRBV6-2 or TRBV6-3 and the J gene is TRBJ2-1; a stretch of 7 junction bases matches TRBD2. The sequence came from a male donor with ankylosing spondylitis. Sequencing was carried out using blood, either unsorted or a sorted T cell fraction (not recorded which). The CDR3 corresponds to CASMGGTSYNEQFF. The base sequence is TGTGCCAGCATGGGGGGGACTTCCTACAATGAGCAGTTCTTC.